One and the same sample provided the 24 T cell receptor beta chains below, sequenced in a study of blood T cell repertoires in COVID-19. Assay used: immunoSEQ multiplex PCR; TCRdb lists only in-frame clones, some missing. The sample has fewer than 500,000 clones, approximately 87% seen once. Source material: PBMCs or T cells enriched from blood (not recorded which). The receptors derive from a woman between 25 and 40 years old with acute COVID-19.

The V and J genes are TRBV19 and TRBJ1-2; the D gene is possibly TRBD1 (6 bases). The V end was cut by 0 bases, the J end by 7 bases, with 12 bases between. Germline values: CDR1 LNHDA, CDR2 SQIVND (reference sequence). The CDR3 contains 14 residues. The CDR3 DNA reads as TGTGCCAGTAGTATAGATTGGGCAGGGGCTGGCTACACCTTC. Its protein product is CASSIDWAGAGYTF.

The chain employs TRBV10-1 and TRBJ2-1, with 8 bases that match TRBD2. This CDR3 is 16 amino acids long. Germline V CDR1 and CDR2: WNHNN, SYGVQD (reference sequence). V lost 3 bases to trimming and J lost 2 bases; unmatched junction nucleotides: 6. CDR3 protein: CASSDTLGGAYNEQFF. DNA for the CDR3: TGCGCCAGCAGTGACACCCTCGGGGGGGCCTACAATGAGCAGTTCTTC.

V is TRBV6-5 and J is TRBJ1-4; D may be TRBD1 (5 bases). The CDR3 is 14 amino acids. V lost 6 bases, J lost 4 bases, and 12 bases lay in between. Per the germline V gene, CDR1 is MNHEY and CDR2 is SVGAGI. In DNA, the CDR3 is TGTGCCAGCAGCTCGCGACAGCGTAATGAAAAACTGTTTTTT. The encoded protein is CASSSRQRNEKLFF.

The chain recombines TRBV7-9 with TRBJ2-1, with 8 bases that match TRBD1. V lost 5 bases and J lost 1; bases outside the gene matches: 7. The CDR3 loop spans 16 amino acids. From germline, CDR1 is SEHNR and CDR2 FQNEAQ (reference sequence). This CDR3 reads CASSPFQGASYNEQFF. The CDR3 DNA follows: TGTGCCAGCAGCCCATTTCAGGGGGCGTCCTACAATGAGCAGTTCTTC.

The rearrangement uses TRBV7-9 and TRBJ2-1, with TRBD2 matching over 9 bases. J was trimmed by 4 bases and V by 2 bases; bases with no gene match: 3. There are 15 residues in the CDR3. The germline gives CDR1 SEHNR, CDR2 FQNEAQ (reference sequence). CDR3 sequence reads: CASSLRGGAYNEQFF. CDR3 DNA sequence: TGTGCCAGCAGCTTACGCGGGGGGGCTTACAATGAGCAGTTCTTC.

The chain employs TRBV7-3 and TRBJ1-6; D remains ambiguous. V gave up 1 base and J gave up 7 bases, with 11 bases separating them. The length of the CDR3 is 15 residues. Per germline, CDR1 SGHTA and CDR2 FQGTGA. The CDR3 region is CASSLNPGRNSPLHF. The CDR3 DNA is TGTGCCAGCAGCTTAAACCCGGGGAGAAATTCACCCCTCCACTTT.

This chain joins TRBV9 and TRBJ2-3, with 9 bases that match TRBD2. The CDR3 has 16 amino acids. Trimming at V came to 1 base and at J to 1 base, leaving 4 bases not matched to a gene. Germline V lookup: CDR1 SGDLS, CDR2 YYNGEE. In DNA form, the CDR3 reads TGTGCCAGCAGCGTAATGGCGGGGGGGGGCACAGATACGCAGTATTTT. Protein: CASSVMAGGGTDTQYF.

The chain couples TRBV2 to TRBJ1-1, with D maybe TRBD1 (6 bases). Germline CDR1 SNHLY, CDR2 FYNNEI. The ends were cut back, 7 bases at V and 1 base at J, with 13 bases in the middle. This CDR3 has 14 amino acids. The CDR3 region has the DNA TGTGCCAGCAACTGGGGAGGGGGGAACACTGAAGCTTTCTTT. Translation: CASNWGGGNTEAFF.

V gene TRBV6-4 combines with J gene TRBJ1-2; unclear D gene. The V gene's germline CDR1 is MRHNA and CDR2 SNTAGT. V was shortened by 7 bases and J by 7 bases, with 25 bases between the two germline ends. There are 16 residues in the CDR3. CDR3 region: CASTDLSGRGFRGYTF. Written as DNA, the CDR3 is TGTGCCAGCACCGACCTGAGTGGCCGGGGTTTCCGTGGCTACACCTTC.

The chain couples TRBV6-5 to TRBJ2-2, with D maybe TRBD1 (6 bases). Trimming left V 6 bases short and J 0 bases short, with 11 bases between. Germline loops: CDR1 MNHEY, CDR2 SVGAGI. The CDR3 consists of 15 residues. The CDR3 here is CASSLGTPNTGELFF. CDR3 DNA sequence: TGTGCCAGCAGCCTCGGGACACCGAACACCGGGGAGCTGTTTTTT.

The chain uses TRBV5-1 and TRBJ1-6, with TRBD1 matching over 7 bases. Germline CDR1 is SGHRS and CDR2 is YFSETQ. The junction had 9 bases not matched to a gene; V was cut back by 5 bases and J by 10 bases. The CDR3 loop spans 14 amino acids. The DNA of the CDR3 is TGCGCCAGCAGTACCCAGGGGGTTGACTCACCCCTCCACTTT. The encoded protein is CASSTQGVDSPLHF.

The genes are TRBV5-1 and TRBJ2-7, with a tentative D call TRBD1 (5 bases). The CDR3 has 15 amino acids. Trimming removed 5 bases at V and 2 bases at J, with 17 bases between. CDR1 is SGHRS, CDR2 YFSETQ, per germline. This CDR3 is CASSLEGVLAYEQYF. The CDR3 region has the DNA TGCGCCAGCAGTTTAGAAGGGGTCCTGGCCTACGAGCAGTACTTC. Looking up the rest from reference TRBV5-1 and TRBJ2-7 gives the full variable domain: KAGVTQTPRYLIKTRGQQVTLSCSPISGHRSVSWYQQTPGQGLQFLFEYFSETQRNKGNFPGRFSGRQFSNSRSEMNVSTLELGDSALYLCASSLEGVLAYEQYFGPGTRLTVT.

This clone was recorded only once. This sequence joins TRBV10-3 and TRBJ1-5; 10 nucleotides line up with TRBD1. The CDR3 is 13 residues long. Germline CDR1 is ENHRY and CDR2 is SYGVKD. V lost 10 bases, J lost 6 bases, and 6 bases stayed unmatched. CDR3 amino acids: CASRQGAGQPQHF. The CDR3 nucleotides are TGTGCCAGCCGACAGGGGGCCGGTCAGCCCCAGCATTTT.

The chain is built from TRBV2 and TRBJ2-3, with 13 bases aligning to TRBD2. This CDR3 has 18 amino acids. The V and J ends lost 1 base and 0 bases, in that order; junction bases with no gene match: 4. Germline CDR1 and CDR2: SNHLY and FYNNEI. The CDR3 spells CASSEGTSGGSSTDTQYF. In DNA form, the CDR3 reads TGTGCCAGCAGTGAAGGGACTAGCGGGGGTTCTAGCACAGATACGCAGTATTTT.

J is TRBJ2-3 and V is TRBV7-3; perhaps TRBD2 as D (7 bases). This CDR3 is 15 amino acids long. The germline V gene has CDR1 SGHTA and CDR2 FQGTGA. V lost 1 base, J lost 5 bases, and 13 bases lay in between. Written as DNA, the CDR3 is TGTGCCAGCAGCTTAAACGGGGGGCAGGGAGATACGCAGTATTTT. Translation: CASSLNGGQGDTQYF.

The genes are TRBV7-8 and TRBJ2-1; 9 bases agree with TRBD2. CDR3 size: 17 residues. Per the germline V gene, CDR1 is SGHVS and CDR2 is FQNEAQ. Trimming cost V 5 bases and J 9 bases; bases outside gene matches: 17. CDR3 in DNA: TGTGCCAGCAGCCACCGACTGGGGCTAGCGGGACCCGGTGAGCAGTTCTTC. Amino acids: CASSHRLGLAGPGEQFF. Drawing the rest from reference TRBV7-8 and TRBJ2-1, the complete variable domain is GAGVSQSPRYKVAKRGQDVALRCDPISGHVSLFWYQQALGQGPEFLTYFQNEAQLDKSGLPSDRFFAERPEGSVSTLKIQRTQQEDSAVYLCASSHRLGLAGPGEQFFGPGTRLTVL.

The chain couples TRBV18 to TRBJ1-6; 7 bases line up with TRBD1. This CDR3 contains 15 residues. The junction had 7 bases not matched to a gene; V was cut back by 3 bases and J by 8 bases. Germline CDR1 and CDR2: KGHSH and LQKENI. CDR3 protein: CASSPARDRYSPLHF. CDR3 DNA: TGTGCCAGCTCACCTGCGAGGGACAGATATTCACCCCTCCACTTT.

This sequence joins TRBV6-6 and TRBJ2-1; TRBD1 matches at 9 bases. Germline V gene sequence: CDR1 MNHNY, CDR2 SVGAGI (reference sequence). CDR3 length: 15 amino acids. V gave up 5 bases and J gave up 7 bases; unmatched junction bases: 9. The CDR3 bases are TGTGCCAGCAGTACCACAGGGGGCGCAAGGAATGAGCAGTTCTTC. As protein: CASSTTGGARNEQFF.

CDR3 sequence: CASSFNRGKGQFF. The CDR3, as DNA: TGTGCCAGCAGTTTTAACAGGGGAAAAGGGCAGTTCTTC. The chain carries TRBV28 and TRBJ2-1, with 7 positions matching TRBD1. CDR1 and CDR2 (germline): MDHEN, SYDVKM. V shed 3 bases, J shed 12 bases, and the junction held 8 bases outside the gene matches. The CDR3 loop spans 13 amino acids.

This clone is a singleton in its sample. V gene TRBV7-2 combines with J gene TRBJ1-6; a possible D gene is TRBD1 (6 bases). CDR3 length: 13 amino acids. V was shortened by 8 bases and J by 7 bases, with 12 bases between the two germline ends. The germline V gene has CDR1 SGHTA and CDR2 FQGNSA. The CDR3 sequence: CASHATGNSPLHF. Here the CDR3 DNA reads TGTGCCAGCCATGCCACAGGGAATTCACCCCTCCACTTT.

This clone was counted once. The chain couples TRBV19 to TRBJ1-4, with 8 bases fitting TRBD1. Trimming cost V 5 bases and J 5 bases; bases outside gene matches: 10. The germline V gene encodes CDR1 LNHDA and CDR2 SQIVND (reference sequence). The CDR3 is 16 amino acids. For the CDR3, the DNA is TGTGCCAGTAGTGCCTCAACCGGGACAGGAAATGAAAAACTGTTTTTT. This translates into CASSASTGTGNEKLFF.

J is TRBJ1-2 and V is TRBV6-5; weak D call: TRBD1 (5 bases). Germline V gene sequence: CDR1 MNHEY, CDR2 SVGAGI. Trimming cost V 0 bases and J 1 base, with 9 bases left between them. The CDR3 extends over 15 amino acids. The CDR3 reads CASSYSTGVNYGYTF. Written as DNA, the CDR3 is TGTGCCAGCAGTTACTCTACGGGGGTTAACTATGGCTACACCTTC.

The V and J genes are TRBV15 and TRBJ2-2; D possibly corresponds to TRBD2 (5 bases). Trimming took off 1 base at V and 0 bases at J, with 9 bases between the two ends. Germline values: CDR1 LNHNV, CDR2 YYDKDF (reference sequence). CDR3 length: 16 residues. CDR3 protein: CATSRVALPNTGELFF. CDR3 in DNA: TGTGCCACCAGCAGAGTAGCGTTACCGAACACCGGGGAGCTGTTTTTT.

The CDR3 is CASTGQRNTEAFF. The DNA of the CDR3 is TGTGCCAGCACCGGACAGAGAAACACTGAAGCTTTCTTT. This chain links TRBV2 with TRBJ1-1; D may be TRBD1 (6 bases). This CDR3 is 13 amino acids long. V was shortened by 7 bases and J by 2 bases, with 11 bases between the two germline ends. Germline loops: CDR1 SNHLY, CDR2 FYNNEI.